This record covers a single T cell receptor (beta chain). Its target is not known. The PCR contained 60 Vbeta and 13 Jbeta primers. Assay used: immunoSEQ multiplex PCR; TCRdb lists only in-frame clones, some missing. Found here are around 150,000 clones; the top ten clones hold over 1%. V was clipped by 4 bases and J by 4 bases; unmatched bases: 7. This CDR3 spans 14 amino acids. CDR1 is PRHDT, CDR2 FYEKMQ, per germline (reference sequence). The record originates from a study of cytomegalovirus exposure and HLA in healthy donors. Study-level results: Researchers reported in a later analysis that a missense DCLRE1C variant was tied to TCR beta V- and J-gene trimming.

Sequencing was done on a sample of PBMCs. The chain uses TRBV13 and TRBJ2-7; TRBD1 matches 7 bases. The clonotype comes from an older woman in good health and CMV-seronegative. CDR3 coding DNA: TGTGCCAGCAGCTCCGGGACGGGACAGTACGAGCAGTACTTC. Translation: CASSSGTGQYEQYF.